These T cell receptor beta chains were read from a single sample in a study of shared clonotypes between healthy human individuals. Clones were read by immunoSEQ multiplex PCR, and TCRdb kept only the in-frame ones, dropping some. The sample lists approximately 2.5 million clones; under 95% were seen once. The specimen was naive CD4+ T cells from PBMCs. Receptors were obtained from a young man in good health. Some clones in this sample may be carry-over from other donors' samples. The CDR3 runs from the conserved cysteine through the conserved F or W. Each record gives: V gene, J gene, CDR3 protein.

TRBV18,TRBJ2-7,CASSPTPVTGVQYEQYF
TRBV15,TRBJ2-7,CATSRDTGTASGEQYF
TRBV28,TRBJ1-1,CASSFWQKAFF
TRBV29-1,TRBJ2-1,CSVTRENEQFF
TRBV6-6,TRBJ2-7,CASKPGQGLYEQYF
TRBV28,TRBJ2-2,CASSPHGARTGELFF
TRBV28,TRBJ1-2,CASSPSVGGYGYTF
TRBV5-1,TRBJ2-3,CASSPSSTDTQYF
TRBV9,TRBJ2-3,CASSELGTGGADTQYF
TRBV5-1,TRBJ2-3,CASSSDSPTDTQYF
TRBV11-2,TRBJ2-5,CASTLGEVKTQYF
TRBV5-5,TRBJ1-4,CASSLGDSNEKLFF
TRBV2,TRBJ2-7,CASSVGRGLRGFPYEQYF
TRBV2,TRBJ1-2,CASSDRGYGYTF
TRBV28,TRBJ1-5,CASSLRDWESNQPQHF
TRBV4-3,TRBJ1-4,CASSQRYDRGEKLFF
TRBV6-6,TRBJ1-2,CASTQGQPYGYTF
TRBV5-1,TRBJ1-3,CASSLAGFGGNTIYF
TRBV19,TRBJ1-1,CASSIGAGQAFF
TRBV4-3,TRBJ2-3,CASSLTGSGTYRTDTQYF
TRBV4-1,TRBJ1-1,CASSQTLDRDTEAFF
TRBV5-1,TRBJ1-1,CASSSGQTNTEAFF
TRBV27,TRBJ1-1,CASSPPMNTEAFF
TRBV27,TRBJ2-7,CASSFRYGTYEQYF
TRBV29-1,TRBJ2-5,CSVGYRLLETQYF
TRBV2,TRBJ2-1,CASSELGTRHLMEQFF
TRBV10-3,TRBJ1-1,CAAGETEAFF
TRBV30,TRBJ2-7,CAWNVHRAFAYSSDYEQYF
TRBV4-3,TRBJ2-7,CASSQAQHYYEQYF
TRBV7-2,TRBJ2-7,CASSVGSGRFYEQYF
TRBV9,TRBJ1-4,CASSETGGLSVEKLFF
TRBV4-2,TRBJ2-3,CASSQGASGPLDTQYF
TRBV7-2,TRBJ1-4,CASSRQGANEKLFF
TRBV18,TRBJ1-2,CASSTGTNYGYTF
TRBV5-5,TRBJ2-7,CASSFYPGSSDGHF
TRBV14,TRBJ1-5,CASSLTRGQVSNQPQHF
TRBV28,TRBJ1-1,CASSRSRTEAFF
TRBV20-1,TRBJ1-4,CSAERSEKLFF
TRBV2,TRBJ1-5,CASSHDRAGDQPQHF
TRBV5-6,TRBJ1-3,CASSRGYSGNTIYF
TRBV5-1,TRBJ2-1,CASSLVRASGSNEQFF